This paragraph covers one T cell receptor beta chain sequence. The target antigen is unknown. The sample belongs to a study of shared clonotypes between healthy human individuals. Study observations and caveats: The naive CD4 repertoires of several donors were compared, and around 5.1% of clonotypes were shared. Compared with clonotypes that all four donors shared, non-shared clonotypes had lower generation probabilities. Investigators expected sequencing depth to affect clonotype sharing among donors.

In the original analysis: There were no quality scores in the junction-only immunoSEQ sequences, so filtering differed. Profiling relied on immunoSEQ multiplex PCR, and the TCRdb table lists in-frame clones only, not all of them. From that table come the V and J calls and clone size; the DNA was used to work out D and trimming. The sample consists of about 2.1 million clones, about 92% of them appearing once. Naive CD8 cells comprised CD45RO-negative, CCR7-positively selected cells, excluding terminally differentiated effector memory CD45RA+ cells. This TCR came from a young man in good health. Some clones in this sample may be carry-over from other donors' samples. The sequencing input was naive CD8+ T cells from PBMCs.

DNA of the CDR3: TGTGCCATCAGTGAGACCCTCCTTGAGCAGTTCTTC. Its protein product is CAISETLLEQFF. The rearrangement joins TRBV10-3 to TRBJ2-1; D remains ambiguous. V lost 2 bases to trimming and J lost 9 bases, with 8 bases between them. The CDR3 extends over 12 amino acids. Germline-derived CDR1 and CDR2 are ENHRY and SYGVKD.